Below, one T cell receptor beta chain is given with its context. This record comes from a study of shared clonotypes between healthy human individuals. Study background: CD4 naive cells filled three plates per donor, CD4 memory three, CD8 naive two and CD8 memory one.

The CDR3 is 13 residues long. The J segment lost 2 bases and the V segment lost 8 bases, leaving 1 base of the junction unmatched. The germline CDR1 and CDR2 sequences are MNHEY and SVGAGI. Sequencing was performed with immunoSEQ multiplex PCR; in TCRdb, only in-frame clones are kept and a portion is missing. This table holds about 2.4 million clones, just over 90% found once. Donation came from healthy HIV-negative adults that had no recent acute infections or vaccinations. This TCR came from a man in his late teens or twenties in good health. The specimen was naive CD4+ T cells sorted from blood. Subset denoted: CD45RA+ positively selected. J is TRBJ2-7 and V is TRBV6-5; 12 bases match TRBD2. CDR3 coding DNA: TGTGCCAGCCGGACTAGCGGGGCCTACGAGCAGTACTTC. Its protein is CASRTSGAYEQYF.